This passage covers 16 T cell receptor beta chains from one sample sequenced in a study of blood T cells in healthy people across ages. A second PCR, run for roughly 7 to 12 cycles, used a sample-barcoded 5' primer plus a J-beta primer mix. TCRdb independently ran MiXCR on the 5' RACE reads; one entry per CDR3 protein. The sample has about 1,500,000 distinct CDR3 sequences; 42% are singletons. Sequenced input: blood. These receptors were taken from a woman aged 18-29 years in good health.

This clonotype has a handful of counts. The chain couples TRBV6-5 to TRBJ2-3; weak D call: TRBD2 (7 bases). CDR3 size: 15 residues. CDR1 is MNHEY and CDR2 is SVGAGI in the germline V gene. V was pared by 8 bases and J by 0 bases, with 15 bases between. This chain's CDR3 is CASLPRGGSTDTQYF. In DNA form, the CDR3 reads TGTGCCAGCCTACCGAGGGGGGGAAGCACAGATACGCAGTATTTT.

This clonotype was observed a handful of times. The V and J genes are TRBV12-5 and TRBJ1-2; D unclear. The CDR3 is 10 amino acids. Germline values: CDR1 LGHNT, CDR2 FRNRAP. V lost 3 bases and J lost 7, with 3 bases in between. CDR3 sequence: CASGFGGYTF. In DNA form, the CDR3 reads TGTGCTAGTGGTTTTGGTGGCTACACCTTC.

The chain couples TRBV20-1 to TRBJ2-2; 9 bases are a match to TRBD1. The ends lost 0 bases at V and 7 bases at J; junction bases unmatched: 6. The V gene's germline CDR1 is DFQATT and CDR2 SNEGSKA (reference sequence). The CDR3 has 15 amino acids. The CDR3 DNA is TGCAGTGCTAGAGATTGGGGGACAGGGAACGGGGAGCTGTTTTTT. Protein: CSARDWGTGNGELFF.

Points on this clonotype: It may be a read error: a sequence one base away is much more abundant. This chain joins TRBV7-9 and TRBJ1-1; D unclear. Germline V gives CDR1 SEHNR, CDR2 FQNEAQ (reference sequence). Trimming took off 6 bases at V and 0 bases at J, with 5 bases between the two ends. The length of the CDR3 is 12 residues. CDR3: CASSKMNTEAFF. The CDR3 region has the DNA TGTGCCAGCAGTAAGATGAACACTGAAGCTTTCTTT.

The CDR3, as DNA: TGCGCCAGCAGCTCCCAGACAGGGGGTGGCACTGAAGCTTTCTTT. Residues: CASSSQTGGGTEAFF. This chain connects TRBV5-1 to TRBJ1-1; 9 nucleotides line up with TRBD1. V lost 3 bases to trimming and J lost 4 bases; unmatched junction nucleotides: 7. The CDR3 is made up of 15 amino acids. Per germline, CDR1 SGHRS and CDR2 YFSETQ.

The chain links TRBV4-2 to TRBJ2-5; the D gene could be TRBD1 or TRBD2 (6 bases each). With the DNA end fitting TRBJ2-7 better, the J assignment may be wrong. CDR1 and CDR2 (germline): LGHNA, YNFKEQ. The CDR3 covers 15 residues. CDR3 region: CASSLKGGGFYEQYF. The CDR3 DNA follows: TGTGCCAGCAGCCTCAAAGGAGGGGGGTTCTACGAGCAGTACTTC.

This clonotype has a handful of counts. The chain uses TRBV6-1 and TRBJ2-5; weak D call: TRBD1 (5 bases). The germline V gene encodes CDR1 MNHNS and CDR2 SASEGT. The CDR3 runs to 14 residues. Trimming removed 3 bases from V and 5 bases from J, with 13 bases in between. In DNA, the CDR3 is TGTGCCAGCAGTGAGACAGATTTAGGGGAGACCCAGTACTTC. Its translation: CASSETDLGETQYF.

This clonotype was recorded many times. As DNA, the CDR3 is TGCGCCAGCAGCCAAGATCGGATAAGCTATGGCTACACCTTC. This gives the protein CASSQDRISYGYTF. The chain is built from TRBV4-1 and TRBJ1-2; D unresolved. Germline V gene lookup returns CDR1 MGHRA and CDR2 YSYEKL. The CDR3 loop spans 14 amino acids. The V and J ends lost 0 bases and 4 bases respectively, with 9 bases between them.

This clonotype was seen more than once but under ten times. The chain joins TRBV20-1 to TRBJ2-3, with 7 bases that match TRBD2. This CDR3 has 16 amino acids. The V segment lost 0 bases and the J segment 4 bases; nucleotides outside the gene matches: 10. In germline, CDR1 is DFQATT, CDR2 SNEGSKA (reference sequence). Here the CDR3 reads CSAREIGGGSADTQYF. CDR3 coding DNA: TGCAGTGCTAGAGAAATTGGCGGGGGTTCCGCAGATACGCAGTATTTT.

The CDR3 nucleotides are TGCAGTGCTAGGGACACCGGGACAGGGTCATACGAGCAGTACTTC. It yields the protein CSARDTGTGSYEQYF. The chain uses TRBV20-1 and TRBJ2-7, with 9 bases fitting TRBD1. Germline lookup yields CDR1 DFQATT and CDR2 SNEGSKA (reference sequence). The length of the CDR3 is 15 residues. V gave up 3 bases and J gave up 4 bases; unmatched junction bases: 10.

The chain links TRBV3-1 to TRBJ2-7, with D possibly being TRBD1 (5 bases). The CDR3 consists of 15 residues. Trimming cost V 0 bases and J 2 bases, with 11 bases left between them. The V gene's germline CDR1 is LGHDT and CDR2 YNNKEL (reference sequence). The CDR3 DNA reads TGTGCCAGCAGCCAAGATTTGACAGTGACCTACGAGCAGTACTTC. The encoded protein is CASSQDLTVTYEQYF.

This rearrangement joins TRBV18 to TRBJ2-3; D gene uncertain. With 3 bases removed from V and 6 bases from J, the gap between germline ends came to 10 bases. CDR1 is KGHSH and CDR2 is LQKENI in the germline V gene. This CDR3 contains 13 residues. The CDR3 DNA is TGTGCCAGCTCACCCCTTCTATCGGATACGCAGTATTTT. It encodes CASSPLLSDTQYF.

The V gene is TRBV20-1, the J gene TRBJ2-1; no firm D call. Germline CDR1 and CDR2: DFQATT and SNEGSKA (reference sequence). The CDR3 totals 10 residues. The CDR3, as DNA: TGCAGGGCTGGCCCCAATGAGCAGTTCTTC. It translates to CRAGPNEQFF.

This clonotype was found once. V is TRBV6-2 or TRBV6-3 and J is TRBJ2-1, with 9 bases identical to TRBD2. Unmatched junction bases numbered 9, after V lost 11 bases and J lost 7 bases. Germline V gene data show CDR1 as MNHEY and CDR2 as SVGEGT. The CDR3 extends over 13 amino acids. The CDR3 spells CAARTSVRNEQFF. As DNA, the CDR3 is TGTGCCGCGAGGACTAGCGTCCGGAATGAGCAGTTCTTC.

The chain couples TRBV12-3 or TRBV12-4 to TRBJ2-2, with a tentative D call TRBD2 (5 bases). The V and J ends lost 6 bases and 3 bases respectively, with 11 bases between them. This CDR3 comprises 14 residues. This CDR3 is CASSSVGDTGELFF. In nucleotides, the CDR3 is TGTGCCAGCAGCTCCGTGGGAGACACCGGGGAGCTGTTTTTT.

This clonotype was seen once. The V and J genes are TRBV6-1 and TRBJ1-2; D is undetermined. This CDR3 comprises 13 residues. Germline V lookup: CDR1 MNHNS, CDR2 SASEGT. The V gene lost 1 base and the J gene lost 10 bases, with 13 bases spanning the gap. The CDR3 spells CASSEEGWETYTF. DNA for the CDR3: TGTGCCAGCAGTGAAGAGGGTTGGGAGACCTACACCTTC.